The T cell receptor (beta chain) under discussion was sequenced for a study of human T cells and chemical hapten exposure. Across the whole study: Donors were sensitized with 2% DPC on the upper inner arm. Study results and caveats: TCRs at a frequency above 1 in 1000 stayed unchanged with DPC sensitization. Significantly more large CDR3 similarity clusters were formed by expanded TCRs than by controls.

From germline, CDR1 is SGHVS and CDR2 FNYEAQ. The germline V and J ends were trimmed by 3 bases and 1 base, with 9 bases remaining between them. The CDR3 consists of 14 residues. As for this clonotype: The antigen remains undetermined.

Time point given: patch test 1, 2 weeks after DPC sensitization. This sample's treatment: therapeutic diphenylcyclopropenone sensitization with weekly scalp DPC. Unique molecular identifiers were attached to individual cDNA molecules during library preparation. TCRdb re-called the RACE reads through MiXCR, storing one row per CDR3 protein. The data show around 77,000 distinct CDR3 sequences, about 9.4% seen once. The material was whole blood, obtained in connection with sensitization to the hapten diphenylcyclopropenone (DPC). This receptor was obtained from a woman between 40 and 50 years old with alopecia areata. Some clones in this sample may be carry-over from other donors' samples. The rearrangement links TRBV7-6 to TRBJ1-1; D may be TRBD1 (5 bases). DNA for the CDR3: TGTGCCAGCAGCTTGATGGGGCAGAACACTGAAGCTTTCTTT. Translated, it gives CASSLMGQNTEAFF.